The clone carrying this T cell receptor beta chain was counted many times. TCRdb passed the RACE reads through MiXCR, listing each CDR3 protein once. Here the sample spans about 180,000 distinct CDR3 sequences, nearly 30% being singletons. This sample was included in a study of human T cells and chemical hapten exposure. About the study: Sensitizing treatment utilized 2% DPC over an approximately 2 cm by approximately 2 cm portion of upper inner arm skin.

Specified time point: pre-sensitization, week 0. Specified treatment: therapeutic diphenylcyclopropenone sensitization with weekly scalp DPC. Specimen: whole blood, collected in connection with sensitization to the hapten diphenylcyclopropenone (DPC). The receptor was derived from a woman aged 25 to 39 with alopecia areata. Some clones in this sample may be carry-over from other donors' samples.

CDR3 residues: CASSQEMPAGELFF. In nucleotides, the CDR3 is TGCGCCAGCAGCCAAGAAATGCCCGCCGGGGAGCTGTTTTTT. The rearrangement links TRBV4-3 to TRBJ2-2; no definite D call. CDR1 is LGHNA, CDR2 YSLEER, per germline. Trimming stripped 0 bases from V and 6 bases from J, with 8 bases between. The CDR3 is made up of 14 amino acids.